What follows are 25 T cell receptor beta chains derived from one specimen sequenced in a study of shared clonotypes between healthy human individuals. TCRdb's table, derived via immunoSEQ multiplex PCR, lists solely in-frame clones and lacks some. The sample lists about 1.1 million clones; more than 75% were seen once. Sequencing used memory CD4+ T cells from PBMCs. Stated subset: CD45RA-negative fraction. Every receptor here comes from a man aged 18-30 years in good health. Some clones in this sample may be carry-over from other donors' samples.

This clone appeared a single time. J is TRBJ2-7 and V is TRBV5-4; no clear D gene. CDR3 length equals 16 residues. V shed 1 base and J shed 6 bases, with 20 bases lying between them. CDR1 is SGHNT, CDR2 YYREEE, per germline (reference sequence). The CDR3 nucleotides read TGTGCCAGCAGCTTGCCAAAACCGGGTCTCCCGTCCGAGCAGTACTTC. It is translated as CASSLPKPGLPSEQYF.

V gene TRBV7-2 combines with J gene TRBJ2-2, with 11 bases matching TRBD2. Looked up from germline, CDR1 is SGHTA and CDR2 is FQGNSA. The CDR3 is made up of 16 amino acids. V trimming: 5 bases; J trimming: 4 bases; junction bases outside the gene matches: 6. This CDR3 is CASSVSGRAITGELFF. The CDR3 DNA follows: TGTGCCAGCAGCGTTAGCGGGAGGGCCATCACCGGGGAGCTGTTTTTT.

The chain recombines TRBV2 with TRBJ2-7, with D tentatively TRBD1 (6 bases). Trimming cost V 2 bases and J 4 bases, with 9 bases left between them. This CDR3 spans 13 amino acids. Looked up from germline, CDR1 is SNHLY and CDR2 is FYNNEI. In DNA form, the CDR3 reads TGTGCCAGCAGTGAAATCAGGGGTTACGAGCAGTACTTC. This codes for CASSEIRGYEQYF.

CDR3 sequence reads: CASSSAGYTDTQYF. CDR3 DNA sequence: TGTGCCAGCAGCTCGGCGGGATACACAGATACGCAGTATTTT. The chain recombines TRBV5-8 with TRBJ2-3; weak D call: TRBD2 (6 bases). The CDR3 is made up of 14 amino acids. Per germline, CDR1 SGHTS and CDR2 YDEGEE. V gave up 3 bases and J gave up 2 bases, with 10 bases separating them.

The gene calls are TRBV5-5 and TRBJ2-7; 13 positions agree with TRBD2. This CDR3 comprises 14 residues. CDR1 and CDR2 from the germline V gene are SGHKS and YYEKEE (reference sequence). Unmatched junction bases numbered 4, after V lost 5 bases and J lost 5 bases. The CDR3 sequence: CASSGTSGTHEQYF. CDR3 bases: TGTGCCAGCAGTGGGACTAGCGGGACACACGAGCAGTACTTC.

This rearrangement joins TRBV2 to TRBJ2-5; D gene uncertain. Per the germline V gene, CDR1 is SNHLY and CDR2 is FYNNEI. CDR3 length: 11 residues. V gave up 6 bases and J gave up 6 bases, with 8 bases separating them. CDR3 protein: CASSNIQTQYF. The CDR3 nucleotides read TGTGCCAGCAGCAACATCCAGACCCAGTACTTC.

The chain employs TRBV2 and TRBJ2-1, with unresolved D. Deletions cut 4 bases from V and 3 bases from J, with 10 bases between. The length of the CDR3 is 14 residues. The germline V gene has CDR1 SNHLY and CDR2 FYNNEI. The CDR3 DNA reads TGTGCCAGCAGTGCTGCCTCGGGCTACAATGAGCAGTTCTTC. Translating gives CASSAASGYNEQFF.

There are a few counts of this clone. This sequence joins TRBV27 and TRBJ1-4; D gene unclear. Germline V gives CDR1 MNHEY, CDR2 SMNVEV (reference sequence). This CDR3 contains 17 residues. V lost 5 bases to trimming and J lost 0 bases, with 16 bases between them. In DNA, the CDR3 is TGTGCCAGCAGTCGGAGTCGGACGGAAACAACTAATGAAAAACTGTTTTTT. Its translation: CASSRSRTETTNEKLFF.

The chain uses TRBV5-4 and TRBJ1-2, with no clear D. The germline V gene has CDR1 SGHNT and CDR2 YYREEE (reference sequence). The germline V and J ends were trimmed by 7 bases and 5 bases, with 12 bases remaining between them. This CDR3 has 12 amino acids. CDR3 coding DNA: TGTGCCAGCGGCACCGGAGTATATGGCTACACCTTC. Its protein product is CASGTGVYGYTF. Using reference TRBV5-4 and TRBJ1-2 for the parts outside the CDR3, the full variable domain is ETGVTQSPTHLIKTRGQQVTLRCSSQSGHNTVSWYQQALGQGPQFIFQYYREEENGRGNFPPRFSGLQFPNYSSELNVNALELDDSALYLCASGTGVYGYTFGSGTRLTVV.

This clone was detected a few times. This chain links TRBV7-9 with TRBJ1-1; D is ambiguous. Germline V CDR1 and CDR2: SEHNR, FQNEAQ (reference sequence). V lost 5 bases to trimming and J lost 0 bases, with 10 bases between them. This CDR3 region has 14 residues. The CDR3 spells CASSHLIMNTEAFF. CDR3 coding DNA: TGTGCCAGCAGCCACCTAATTATGAACACTGAAGCTTTCTTT.

This clone occurred a few times. V gene TRBV4-2 combines with J gene TRBJ1-4, with D perhaps matching TRBD1 (5 bases). Germline-derived CDR1 and CDR2 are LGHNA and YNFKEQ. The CDR3 length is 15 residues. V was trimmed by 2 bases and J by 8 bases, leaving 15 bases between them. The CDR3 region has the DNA TGTGCCAGCAGCCAAAGCCCAGGGAAGAACGAAAAACTGTTTTTT. Translated, it gives CASSQSPGKNEKLFF.

The genes are TRBV11-1 and TRBJ2-5; possible D gene TRBD2, 5 bases. V was shortened by 5 bases and J by 1 base, with 8 bases between the two germline ends. CDR1 and CDR2 from the germline V gene are SGHAT and FQDESV (reference sequence). CDR3 size: 13 residues. The CDR3, as DNA: TGTGCCAGCAGCCGCGCGGGCCAAGAGACCCAGTACTTC. This codes for CASSRAGQETQYF.

The J gene is TRBJ2-3, the V gene TRBV9, with D hard to call. The length of the CDR3 is 15 residues. V was clipped by 6 bases and J by 1 base, with 15 bases between them. The V gene's germline CDR1 is SGDLS and CDR2 YYNGEE. The CDR3 nucleotides are TGTGCCAGCACCGCCCGGGCAGACCGCACAGATACGCAGTATTTT. It codes for CASTARADRTDTQYF.

Concerning this clone itself: This specimen includes other DNA sequences encoding the same CDR3. V is TRBV5-1 and J is TRBJ2-3, with D uncertain. The V gene's germline CDR1 is SGHRS and CDR2 YFSETQ. Trimming stripped 4 bases from V and 2 bases from J, with 5 bases between. The CDR3 loop spans 12 amino acids. The CDR3 DNA sequence: TGCGCCAGCAGCCCACCCACAGATACGCAGTATTTT. Its translation: CASSPPTDTQYF.

V and J are TRBV11-2 and TRBJ1-2; the match to TRBD1 covers 10 bases. There are 17 residues in the CDR3. V trimming: 6 bases; J trimming: 4 bases; junction bases outside the gene matches: 14. Per the germline V gene, CDR1 is SGHAT and CDR2 is FQNNGV. The CDR3 reads CASRGGTGAAAGYGYTF. The CDR3 DNA reads TGTGCCAGCAGGGGGGGGACAGGGGCCGCAGCGGGCTATGGCTACACCTTC.

Concerning this clone itself: Within the sample, other DNA sequences also encode this same CDR3. This chain connects TRBV9 to TRBJ2-1, with 13 bases aligning to TRBD2. Germline-derived CDR1 and CDR2 are SGDLS and YYNGEE. Germline trimming cut 4 bases from V and 6 bases from J; bases unmatched to any gene: 4. The length of the CDR3 is 15 residues. The CDR3 sequence is CASSSGLAGVNEQFF. The DNA for the CDR3 is TGTGCCAGCAGCAGTGGACTAGCGGGAGTCAATGAGCAGTTCTTC. The full variable domain, its missing parts supplied by reference TRBV9 and TRBJ2-1, is DSGVTQTPKHLITATGQRVTLRCSPRSGDLSVYWYQQSLDQGLQFLIQYYNGEERAKGNILERFSAQQFPDLHSELNLSSLELGDSALYFCASSSGLAGVNEQFFGPGTRLTVL.

V is TRBV28 and J is TRBJ2-7; D remains unclear. Germline loops: CDR1 MDHEN, CDR2 SYDVKM. CDR3 length: 11 residues. Trimming stripped 8 bases from V and 2 bases from J, with 7 bases between. The CDR3 reads CASGSAYEQYF. DNA of the CDR3: TGTGCCAGCGGTTCGGCCTACGAGCAGTACTTC.

This clone was recorded a few times. The J gene is TRBJ2-1, the V gene TRBV4-2; TRBD1 agrees at 10 bases. J lost 10 bases, V lost 2 bases, and 5 bases had no gene match. The CDR3 covers 14 residues. Germline assignment: CDR1 LGHNA and CDR2 YNFKEQ. CDR3 DNA sequence: TGTGCCAGCAGCCAAAAGACAGGGGGCCAGGAGCAGTTCTTC. Translation gives CASSQKTGGQEQFF.

CDR3 sequence reads: CASSLGQGARNEKLFF. The CDR3 DNA reads TGCGCCAGCAGCCTGGGACAGGGGGCAAGAAATGAAAAACTGTTTTTT. This chain uses TRBV5-1 with TRBJ1-4, with 12 bases aligning to TRBD1. Trimming cost V 4 bases and J 5 bases; bases outside gene matches: 6. Germline V CDR1 and CDR2: SGHRS, YFSETQ. CDR3 length: 16 amino acids.

The chain uses TRBV4-1 and TRBJ2-2; D might be TRBD2 (6 bases). The CDR3 has 18 amino acids. The V gene lost 4 bases and the J gene lost 5 bases, with 23 bases spanning the gap. Germline loops: CDR1 MGHRA, CDR2 YSYEKL. This CDR3 reads CASSLPERERVRTGELFF. CDR3 nucleotide sequence: TGCGCCAGCAGCCTCCCAGAACGGGAGAGAGTTAGAACCGGGGAGCTGTTTTTT.

Only one count was recorded for this clone. The J gene is TRBJ2-4, the V gene TRBV2; no clear D gene. V was cut by 5 bases and J by 9 bases, with 14 bases left in between. Germline CDR1 is SNHLY and CDR2 is FYNNEI. The CDR3 is 13 amino acids. CDR3 loop: CASSSREIVIQYF. The DNA for the CDR3 is TGTGCCAGCAGTTCCCGTGAGATAGTCATTCAGTACTTC.

The chain carries TRBV30 and TRBJ1-2; TRBD1 matches at 7 bases. CDR3 length equals 13 residues. CDR1 is GTSNPN and CDR2 is SVGIG in the germline V gene (reference sequence). Trimming at V came to 7 bases and at J to 2 bases, leaving 7 bases not matched to a gene. CDR3 DNA sequence: TGTGCCTCGAGACAGGGTAGAAACTATGGCTACACCTTC. This gives the protein CASRQGRNYGYTF.

This clone occurred once. CDR3 region: CASSLTVNQPQHF. The CDR3 nucleotides are TGTGCCAGCAGTTTGACAGTCAATCAGCCCCAGCATTTT. V is TRBV28 and J is TRBJ1-5; maybe TRBD1 (5 bases). The CDR3 extends over 13 amino acids. Trimming took off 3 bases at V and 3 bases at J, with 6 bases between the two ends. Germline V gene sequence: CDR1 MDHEN, CDR2 SYDVKM.

A note on this clone: Other DNA sequences in the sample encode the same CDR3. This chain joins TRBV7-3 and TRBJ2-2; D is unclear. This CDR3 is 13 amino acids long. Germline assignment: CDR1 SGHTA and CDR2 FQGTGA. The V gene lost 2 bases and the J gene lost 8 bases, with 9 bases spanning the gap. DNA for the CDR3: TGTGCCAGCAGCTTATCTTCCGGAGGGGAGCTGTTTTTT. Protein product: CASSLSSGGELFF.

The rearrangement joins TRBV9 to TRBJ1-1, with TRBD1 matching over 7 bases. J lost 4 bases, V lost 3 bases, and 9 bases had no gene match. The germline V gene has CDR1 SGDLS and CDR2 YYNGEE. The CDR3 is made up of 15 amino acids. CDR3 nucleotide sequence: TGTGCCAGCAGCGCAAAGGGACAGCTGGGCACTGAAGCTTTCTTT. Residues: CASSAKGQLGTEAFF.